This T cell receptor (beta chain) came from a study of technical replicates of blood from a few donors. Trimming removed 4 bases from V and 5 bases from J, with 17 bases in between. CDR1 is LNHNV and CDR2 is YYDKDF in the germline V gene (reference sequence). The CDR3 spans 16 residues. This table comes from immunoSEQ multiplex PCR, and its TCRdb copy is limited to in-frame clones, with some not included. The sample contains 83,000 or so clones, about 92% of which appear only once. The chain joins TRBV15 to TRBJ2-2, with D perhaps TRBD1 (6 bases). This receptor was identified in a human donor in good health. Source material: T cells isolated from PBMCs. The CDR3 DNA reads TGTGCCACCAGCAAGTGGGCAATACAGGGAACCGGGGAGCTGTTTTTT. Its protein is CATSKWAIQGTGELFF.